The text below deals with one TCR beta chain. Its antigen is still unknown. The authors reverse transcribed all of the isolated RNA, so sequencing captured expressed TCRB transcripts. The method was immunoSEQ multiplex PCR; TCRdb's version includes in-frame clones alone and lacks a portion of them. The sample contains approximately 600,000 clones, about an eighth of which appear only once. The data are from a study of beta chain features in type 1 diabetes. Regarding the study as a whole: Shortening of TCRB CDR3s, moderate but significant, appeared in all four CD4+ subsets of Type 1 diabetes patients. A possible short-template PCR bias applies equally to patients and controls.

CDR1 and CDR2 (germline): SQVTM, ANQGSEA. CDR3 length: 12 residues. The V gene lost 4 bases and the J gene lost 9 bases, with 15 bases spanning the gap. The chain uses TRBV29-1 and TRBJ1-2; D might be TRBD1 (5 bases). Input material: naive CD4+ T cells from blood. This sequence originates from a man in his thirties or forties with type 1 diabetes. CDR3 residues: CSVVVGDDRYTF. CDR3 nucleotides: TGCAGCGTTGTGGTGGGGGACGATCGCTACACCTTC.